This T cell receptor beta chain was sequenced in a study of cytomegalovirus exposure and HLA in healthy donors. Study-level information: A previous analysis identified 95 million to 140 million unique TCR beta sequences derived from about 180 million T cells.

Vbeta (60) and Jbeta (13) primers were used in the PCR. Clones were read by immunoSEQ multiplex PCR, and TCRdb kept only the in-frame ones, dropping some. There are 95,000 to 100,000 clones in the sample; roughly 80% occur only once, and around 4% lies in the top ten. In this sample, this clone turned up once. The antigen remains undetermined. Germline V lookup: CDR1 SGHRS, CDR2 YFSETQ. The length of the CDR3 is 15 residues. V was pared by 0 bases and J by 4 bases, with 6 bases of the junction left unmatched. Study findings and constraints: The majority of TCR sequences were rare, yet some public TCRs appeared in many donors. According to the study, around 160 TCR beta chains were cytomegalovirus-associated. Reportedly, cytomegalovirus status was diagnosed with high sensitivity and specificity.

The sequenced sample was PBMCs. The clonotype was recovered from a middle-aged man in good health and CMV-seronegative. The rearrangement links TRBV5-1 to TRBJ1-2; TRBD1 matches 7 bases. The CDR3 coding sequence is TGCGCCAGCAGCTTGGGCAGGGGGAGTACCTATGGCTACACCTTC. Translated: CASSLGRGSTYGYTF.